This passage covers 10 T cell receptor beta chains from one sample sequenced in a study of regulatory T cells in long-lasting Graves disease. Time point defined: newly diagnosed GD, antithyroid drugs for less than 3 months. Isolated PBMC RNA provided the starting material for the TCR library. Combining iRepertoire HTBI primers with Arm-PCR of CDR3 regions, the authors built TCR beta libraries. In TCRdb, the multiplex PCR reads were re-called with MiXCR into one record per CDR3 protein. The data contain roughly 380,000 distinct CDR3 sequences, around 15% of them singletons. The sequencing here drew on peripheral blood mononuclear cells (PBMCs), taken at new diagnosis, from a patient treated with antithyroid drugs. The source of these receptors is a female donor with Graves disease.

This clonotype was counted ten times or more. The CDR3 sequence: CSARPNTGQGNQPQHF. CDR3 DNA: TGCAGTGCTAGACCGAACACGGGACAGGGGAATCAGCCCCAGCATTTT. The chain joins TRBV20-1 to TRBJ1-5, with 10 bases that match TRBD1. This CDR3 has 16 residues. The germline V gene has CDR1 DFQATT and CDR2 SNEGSKA (reference sequence). V gave up 2 bases and J gave up 4 bases; unmatched junction bases: 8.

This clonotype was detected only a few times. The V call is TRBV12-3 or TRBV12-4, the J call TRBJ2-1; weak D call: TRBD2 (6 bases). The CDR3 runs 15 residues. V lost 7 bases to trimming and J lost 0 bases, with 13 bases between them. The CDR3 DNA reads as TGTGCCAGCACCCCGACTAGACGCTCCTACAATGAGCAGTTCTTC. It translates to CASTPTRRSYNEQFF.

The chain combines TRBV4-2 with TRBJ1-2; D remains unclear. V lost 4 bases to trimming and J lost 3 bases, with 9 bases between them. The CDR3 contains 13 residues. Per the germline V gene, CDR1 is LGHNA and CDR2 is YNFKEQ. CDR3: CASSPRVDYGYTF. The CDR3 region has the DNA TGTGCCAGCAGCCCGAGGGTCGACTATGGCTACACCTTC.

The chain links TRBV29-1 to TRBJ2-7; 9 positions match TRBD2. V lost 6 bases to trimming and J lost 5 bases; unmatched junction nucleotides: 8. The germline CDR1 and CDR2 sequences are SQVTM and ANQGSEA. The CDR3 loop spans 13 amino acids. CDR3 in amino acids: CSVRTSDINEQYF. CDR3 DNA sequence: TGCAGCGTCCGGACTAGCGATATAAACGAGCAGTACTTC.

This clonotype appeared many times. CDR3 sequence reads: CSVETSGSPYEQYF. CDR3 DNA sequence: TGCAGCGTTGAAACTAGCGGGTCCCCCTACGAGCAGTACTTC. This chain joins TRBV29-1 and TRBJ2-7, with 9 bases fitting TRBD2. V trimming: 2 bases; J trimming: 2 bases; junction bases outside the gene matches: 4. The CDR3 has 14 residues. In germline, CDR1 is SQVTM, CDR2 ANQGSEA.

This clonotype was seen many times. This chain links TRBV12-3 or TRBV12-4 with TRBJ1-2; tentative D call: TRBD1 (6 bases). Trimming removed 1 base from V and 2 bases from J, with 11 bases in between. CDR3 length: 15 residues. Here the CDR3 reads CASSLVGGRNYGYTF. CDR3 DNA: TGTGCCAGCAGTTTAGTAGGGGGGCGAAACTATGGCTACACCTTC.

This clonotype was observed at least ten times. This chain connects TRBV7-9 to TRBJ1-2; D is unclear. The germline CDR1 and CDR2 sequences are SEHNR and FQNEAQ (reference sequence). V was shortened by 1 base and J by 6 bases, with 15 bases between the two germline ends. This CDR3 is built from 15 residues. CDR3 nucleotides: TGTGCCAGCAGCTTAGAGGACGGCTCAATACATGGCTACACCTTC. Protein product: CASSLEDGSIHGYTF.

This clonotype was recorded at least ten times. This sequence joins TRBV7-3 and TRBJ1-1, with 8 bases fitting TRBD1. Germline V gene lookup returns CDR1 SGHTA and CDR2 FQGTGA. This CDR3 has 13 amino acids. V lost 5 bases and J lost 13; bases outside the gene matches: 12. CDR3 nucleotides: TGTGCCAGCAGCCTAAATATCGGGACAGGCGTTTTCTTT. This encodes CASSLNIGTGVFF.

This clonotype was counted a few times. The chain uses TRBV7-9 and TRBJ2-2; D call uncertain. CDR3 length: 13 amino acids. Germline V gives CDR1 SEHNR, CDR2 FQNEAQ (reference sequence). V lost 1 base to trimming and J lost 7 bases, with 7 bases between them. CDR3 coding DNA: TGTGCCAGCAGCTTAGGTGGATTCGGGGAGCTGTTTTTT. Translation: CASSLGGFGELFF. Filled out from reference TRBV7-9 and TRBJ2-2, the complete variable domain reads DTGVSQNPRHKITKRGQNVTFRCDPISEHNRLYWYRQTLGQGPEFLTYFQNEAQLEKSRLLSDRFSAERPKGSFSTLEIQRTEQGDSAMYLCASSLGGFGELFFGEGSRLTVL.

This clonotype was found many times. The chain recombines TRBV27 with TRBJ1-2; D perhaps matches TRBD1 (5 bases). Germline V gene sequence: CDR1 MNHEY, CDR2 SMNVEV (reference sequence). The CDR3 spans 14 residues. V gave up 4 bases and J gave up 6 bases, with 15 bases separating them. The CDR3 DNA reads TGTGCCAGCAGTTCCCTACCAGGGTTGGATGGCTACACCTTC. This codes for CASSSLPGLDGYTF.